This T cell receptor beta chain stems from a study of CD8 T cells in ankylosing spondylitis. Study conclusions and caveats: Among TCR beta sequences, a motif of several highly homologous variants appeared characteristic of ankylosing spondylitis blood.

Each TCR beta library was made by quantitative 5'-RACE that incorporated molecular barcodes. TCRdb reprocessed the 5' RACE reads via MiXCR and lists one record per CDR3 protein. The table lists 50,000 to 70,000 distinct CDR3 sequences, around 6.5% of them singletons. This clonotype was counted a few times. The antigen is unknown. The CDR3 extends over 18 amino acids. Germline CDR1 reads DFQATT; CDR2 reads SNEGSKA (reference sequence). V gave up 5 bases and J gave up 3 bases, with 27 bases separating them. The chain combines TRBV20-1 with TRBJ2-3; maybe TRBD2 (7 bases). The clonotype originates from a male donor with ankylosing spondylitis. The source material was synovial fluid, either unsorted or a sorted T cell fraction (not recorded which). CDR3 sequence: CSAGAGAGAGTGTDTQYF. The DNA for the CDR3 is TGCAGTGCTGGCGCAGGGGCGGGAGCGGGGACGGGGACAGATACGCAGTATTTT.